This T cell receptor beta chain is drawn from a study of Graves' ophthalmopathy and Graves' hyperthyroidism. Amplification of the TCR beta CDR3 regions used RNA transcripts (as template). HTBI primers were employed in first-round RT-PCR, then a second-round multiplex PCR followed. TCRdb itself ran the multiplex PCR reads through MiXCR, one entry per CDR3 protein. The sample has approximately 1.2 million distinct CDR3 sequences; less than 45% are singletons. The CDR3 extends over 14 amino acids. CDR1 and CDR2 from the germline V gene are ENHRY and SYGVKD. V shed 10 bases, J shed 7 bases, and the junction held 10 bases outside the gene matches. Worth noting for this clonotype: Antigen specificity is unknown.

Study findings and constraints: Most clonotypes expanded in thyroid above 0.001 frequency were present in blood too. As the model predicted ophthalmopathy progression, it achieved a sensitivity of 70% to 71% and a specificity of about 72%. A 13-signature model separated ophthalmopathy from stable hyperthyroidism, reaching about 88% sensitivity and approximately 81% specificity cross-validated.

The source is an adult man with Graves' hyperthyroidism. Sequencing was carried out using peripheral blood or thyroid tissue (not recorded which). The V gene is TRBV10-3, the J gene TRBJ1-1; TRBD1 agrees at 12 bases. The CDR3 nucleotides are TGTGCCACCCTGGGGACAGGGGGCGGTAGTGAAGCTTTCTTT. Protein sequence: CATLGTGGGSEAFF.